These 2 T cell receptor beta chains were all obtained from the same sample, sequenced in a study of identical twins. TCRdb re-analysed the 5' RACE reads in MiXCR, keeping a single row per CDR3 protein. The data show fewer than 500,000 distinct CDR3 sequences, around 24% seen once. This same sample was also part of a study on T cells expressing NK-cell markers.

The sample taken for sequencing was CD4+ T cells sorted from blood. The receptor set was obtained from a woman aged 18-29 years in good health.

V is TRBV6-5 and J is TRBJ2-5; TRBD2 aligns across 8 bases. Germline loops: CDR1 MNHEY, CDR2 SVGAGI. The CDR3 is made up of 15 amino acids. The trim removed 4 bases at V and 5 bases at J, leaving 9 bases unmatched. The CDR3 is CASSLPAGAGETQYF. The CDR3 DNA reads TGTGCCAGCAGTTTGCCAGCGGGGGCTGGTGAGACCCAGTACTTC.

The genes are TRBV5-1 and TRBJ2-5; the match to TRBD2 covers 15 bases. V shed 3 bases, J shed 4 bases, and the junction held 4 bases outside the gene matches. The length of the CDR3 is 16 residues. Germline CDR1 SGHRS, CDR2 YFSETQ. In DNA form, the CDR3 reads TGCGCCAGCAGCTGGCGGACTAGCGGGAGGGGAGAGACCCAGTACTTC. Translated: CASSWRTSGRGETQYF.